One T cell receptor beta chain is described in this entry. The antigen this receptor binds is unknown. It has no much larger one-base neighbor in the sample; base qualities were not kept. These data belong to a study of human T cells and chemical hapten exposure (dated by TCRdb to the early 2020s). For the wider study: For sensitization, 2% DPC in acetone was applied to a roughly 2 cm by roughly 2 cm area of upper inner arm skin. Patients additionally received weekly therapeutic DPC doses to the scalp throughout the approximately 22-week study period. The mostly female patient cohort included alopecia areata with under or over 50% scalp involvement, alopecia totalis and alopecia universalis. The study tracked peripheral blood TCR repertoire changes in vivo during primary and secondary sensitization to the hapten diphenylcyclopropenone (DPC) in alopecia patients. Patch tests used Finn chambers with 0.01% DPC on the upper back, scored after 6 days by International Contact Dermatitis Research Group standards. Blood was sampled from patients pre-sensitization (week 0) and at 2, 6 and about 24 weeks after DPC sensitization. Libraries were combined into a pool for sequencing, and differences in TCR yield between samples came mainly from small differences in library volumes within the pool. Blood for TCR sequencing was provided by twenty-nine alopecia patients at one to four time points (pre-sensitization, 2, 6 and 24 weeks).

The library was built by means of RACE. Instrument used: NextSeq 500. During library preparation, unique molecular identifiers were attached to individual cDNA molecules so that TCRs could be counted in a quantitative, reproducible way. From each blood RNA sample, both TCR alpha and TCR beta chains were sequenced. Turning to the authors' computational methods: The median number of TCRs per sample was approximately 93,000, ranging from about 23,224 to 750,000. V, J and CDR3 annotation of the TCR reads was performed with the Decombinator software suite. Every sample was subsampled to the same number of TCRs (28,000) for the PS versus PT1 abundance plots. TCRs were defined as expanded if absent before sensitization and observed at least eight times at the 2-week time point. TCRdb passed the public sequencing reads through fastp at Q25 and MiXCR, retaining productive beta sequences. Each entry merges the rows of one CDR3 protein and shows their most common DNA and genes. These V and J calls are TCRdb output, not the study's own analysis. This sample has roughly 89,000 distinct CDR3 sequences in its table, and approximately 11% of those were observed once. The top ten constitute about 1% of the sample.

Paper-wide results and their limitations: After repeated subsampling, the strength of the expansion versus patch-test correlation and the threshold at which it became significant changed. Patch test score was positively correlated with the number of PT1 expanded TCRs, with significance at thresholds 8, 16 and 32 but not at 4. DPC sensitization did not change the number of TCRs with a frequency above 1 in 1000, and there was no evidence of changes in global repertoire structure. Because all patients had alopecia, a presumed autoimmune disease, the immune response of the patients might differ from that of healthy individuals. Significantly more large CDR3 similarity clusters were formed by expanded TCRs than by pre-sensitization or healthy control sets, consistent with antigen-driven responses.

Deletion took 6 bases off V and 2 bases off J, with a span of 9 bases between the germline ends. Spanning cysteine to phenylalanine, the CDR3 consists of 13 amino acids. Just CDR3 DNA is preserved here, 39 bases in frame from base 1. The germline V gene provides CDR1 WSHSY and CDR2 SAAADI. Explained via the paper, the time point label denotes: patch test 3, about 24 weeks after DPC sensitization. The treatment or condition tag for this specimen amounts to: therapeutic diphenylcyclopropenone sensitization with weekly scalp DPC. Blood at each patch-test visit was drawn before the patch test was applied. Patients were considered eligible if aged 18 to 70, diagnosed with alopecia and deemed suitable for DPC therapy, and patients were excluded if pregnant. Total RNA was isolated from unfractionated whole blood collected in Tempus Blood RNA tubes.

This sample comprised whole blood, obtained in connection with sensitization to the hapten diphenylcyclopropenone (DPC). The sequence is built from TRBV10-2 and TRBJ2-3; the best D guess is TRBD1, with 5 bases matching. The sequence came from a woman under 40 with alopecia areata. Some clones in this sample may be carry-over from other donors' samples. The CDR3 in this case is CASRSGHTDTQYF. The sequence in DNA is TGCGCCAGCAGGTCAGGGCACACAGATACGCAGTATTTT.